This T cell receptor beta chain was recovered during a study of cytomegalovirus exposure and HLA in healthy donors. Study-wide findings and caveats: Looking again later, the authors saw that most CMV-associated TCR beta chains seemed HLA-restricted. Cytomegalovirus association was listed for about 160 TCR beta chains. A later analysis reportedly found fewer N-insertions in an Asian-associated ancestry cluster than the approximately 700-donor mean.

Primers: 60 Vbeta forward and 13 Jbeta reverse. Original processing methods: In a later analysis, the count reached tens of millions of unique TCR beta chains, with around 11 million shared. Here immunoSEQ multiplex PCR was the method, and the copy in TCRdb shows in-frame clones only, minus some. D and trimming were read from the DNA, whereas the V and J calls and clone size are those reported in that table. The sample table sets out around 140,000 clones. V lost 9 bases and J lost 1, with 13 bases in between. There are 13 residues in the CDR3. Germline assignment: CDR1 SGDLS and CDR2 YYNGEE. Comments on this clone: The target antigen is unknown.

This clonotype was sampled from a woman aged 40-49 years in good health and CMV-seronegative. This sequence joins TRBV9 and TRBJ1-1; no clear D. What was sequenced was PBMCs. DNA of the CDR3: TGTGCCACCTCCCGTGAGGCGAACACTGAAGCTTTCTTT. Amino acids: CATSREANTEAFF. The full variable domain, with the rest looked up from reference TRBV9 and TRBJ1-1, is DSGVTQTPKHLITATGQRVTLRCSPRSGDLSVYWYQQSLDQGLQFLIQYYNGEERAKGNILERFSAQQFPDLHSELNLSSLELGDSALYFCATSREANTEAFFGQGTRLTVV.